The 31 T cell receptor beta chains given below trace back to one sample, sequenced in a study of vaccination effects on CD4 cells after COVID-19. The antigens of these receptors remain unknown. TCRdb keeps only in-frame clones here, not all; method: immunoSEQ multiplex PCR. This sample has 65,000 or so clones, with 70% to 80% found just once. In the ViraFEST assay, antigen-specific CD4+ clonotypes were identified by expansion after peptide-pool stimulation. With roughly 9 days of culture completed, CD4+ T cells were isolated. None of these healthy vaccinees had been infected with SARS-CoV-2 before vaccination. The sequences come from CD4+ T cells from PBMCs cultured with HCoV-NL63 spike peptides, collected before COVID-19 vaccination. All receptors come from a human donor who received a COVID-19 vaccine.

V is TRBV5-6 and J is TRBJ1-6, with TRBD1 matching over 10 bases. There are 18 residues in the CDR3. Germline V gene sequence: CDR1 SGHDT, CDR2 YYEEEE. With 0 bases clipped from V and 8 bases from J, the junction kept 11 bases outside the gene matches. The DNA of the CDR3 is TGTGCCAGCAGCTTGGCCAGTTGGGACAGGGGAGCGGATTCACCCCTCCACTTT. Its protein product is CASSLASWDRGADSPLHF.

This clone was detected once. The V call is TRBV5-1, the J call TRBJ2-2, with D possibly matching TRBD1 (5 bases). Germline CDR1 SGHRS, CDR2 YFSETQ. V shed 0 bases and J shed 3 bases, with 9 bases lying between them. The CDR3 extends over 15 amino acids. The CDR3 region is CASSLAGSDTGELFF. The CDR3 DNA is TGCGCCAGCAGCTTGGCAGGGTCCGACACCGGGGAGCTGTTTTTT. Variable domain in full (rest from reference TRBV5-1 and TRBJ2-2): KAGVTQTPRYLIKTRGQQVTLSCSPISGHRSVSWYQQTPGQGLQFLFEYFSETQRNKGNFPGRFSGRQFSNSRSEMNVSTLELGDSALYLCASSLAGSDTGELFFGEGSRLTVL.

The rearrangement links TRBV10-3 to TRBJ1-2; D gene unclear. The V end was cut by 10 bases, the J end by 6 bases, with 18 bases between. This CDR3 has 13 amino acids. Germline V CDR1 and CDR2: ENHRY, SYGVKD. Here the CDR3 DNA reads TGTGCCACAAAGGCGGGCAACGAGGATGGCTACACCTTC. It translates to CATKAGNEDGYTF.

The CDR3 DNA reads as TGTGCCAGCAGACTTACAGGGGGCAACACAGATACGCAGTATTTT. Its translation: CASRLTGGNTDTQYF. The chain is built from TRBV14 and TRBJ2-3; 9 bases align to TRBD1. The CDR3 is made up of 15 amino acids. The V and J ends lost 6 bases and 2 bases, in that order; junction bases with no gene match: 6. CDR1 and CDR2 (germline): SGHDN, FVKESK.

The CDR3 protein is CASSGTDGVWEKLFF. The CDR3 bases are TGTGCCAGCAGCGGGACCGACGGGGTGTGGGAAAAACTGTTTTTT. This chain uses TRBV9 with TRBJ1-4; D remains unclear. The CDR3 has 15 residues. Germline CDR1 reads SGDLS; CDR2 reads YYNGEE. Trimming removed 3 bases at V and 8 bases at J, with 17 bases between.

This clone has just a few counts. This chain joins TRBV7-2 and TRBJ2-1; weak D call: TRBD2 (6 bases). V lost 1 base to trimming and J lost 2 bases, with 9 bases between them. Germline V gene data show CDR1 as SGHTA and CDR2 as FQGNSA. This CDR3 has 15 residues. The CDR3 nucleotides read TGTGCCAGCAGCTTAGAGCGGGCCCCCTACAATGAGCAGTTCTTC. Residues: CASSLERAPYNEQFF.

The chain combines TRBV7-9 with TRBJ2-7, with D uncertain. There are 15 residues in the CDR3. Germline V lookup: CDR1 SEHNR, CDR2 FQNEAQ (reference sequence). V was shortened by 1 base and J by 2 bases, with 12 bases between the two germline ends. CDR3 nucleotides: TGTGCCAGCAGCTTAGGCGGTGGCCCCACCTACGAGCAGTACGTC. Its translation: CASSLGGGPTYEQYV.

This clone has just one count. The chain uses TRBV6-1 and TRBJ2-4; D is uncertain. Germline assignment: CDR1 MNHNS and CDR2 SASEGT. V shed 1 base and J shed 7 bases, with 8 bases lying between them. This CDR3 spans 13 amino acids. The CDR3 bases are TGTGCCAGCAGTGAAGTAGGGCAGAACATTCAGTACTTC. Translated: CASSEVGQNIQYF.

This clone was picked up one time. The chain combines TRBV6-4 with TRBJ1-1; D remains unclear. CDR1 MRHNA and CDR2 SNTAGT come from the germline V gene. V lost 3 bases and J 4 bases, leaving 12 bases between the germline ends. This CDR3 region has 14 residues. The CDR3 DNA follows: TGTGCCAGCAGTGAGGTACTGGGGAGCACTGAAGCTTTCTTT. Its translation is CASSEVLGSTEAFF.

A few counts support this clone. The rearrangement links TRBV7-3 to TRBJ2-2; D is undetermined. This CDR3 has 14 amino acids. Germline CDR1 and CDR2: SGHTA and FQGTGA. Trimming took 7 bases from V and 2 from J, leaving 11 bases between them. In nucleotides, the CDR3 is TGTGCCAGCAAACTCCAGACTAACACCGGGGAGCTGTTTTTT. It codes for CASKLQTNTGELFF. The full variable domain, with the rest looked up from reference TRBV7-3 and TRBJ2-2, is GAGVSQTPSNKVTEKGKYVELRCDPISGHTALYWYRQSLGQGPEFLIYFQGTGAADDSGLPNDRFFAVRPEGSVSTLKIQRTERGDSAVYLCASKLQTNTGELFFGEGSRLTVL.

The rearrangement uses TRBV11-2 and TRBJ2-7; a weak D match, TRBD1 (6 bases). Between the trimmed V and J ends, which lost 4 bases and 6 bases, there was a span of 10 bases. The CDR3 is 12 amino acids. The germline CDR1 and CDR2 sequences are SGHAT and FQNNGV. CDR3 region: CASSSGTTEQYV. CDR3 nucleotides: TGTGCCAGCAGCTCCGGGACAACCGAGCAGTACGTC.

The chain combines TRBV3-1 (or the pseudogene TRBV3-2) with TRBJ2-5; tentatively, D is TRBD2 (6 bases). There are 12 residues in the CDR3. V lost 8 bases to trimming and J lost 5 bases, with 12 bases between them. Germline CDR1 is LGHDT and CDR2 is YNNKEL (reference sequence). CDR3 amino acids: CASGGLVETQYF. CDR3 nucleotide sequence: TGTGCCAGCGGAGGGCTCGTCGAGACCCAGTACTTC.

V and J are TRBV18 and TRBJ1-2; D not certain. Germline CDR1 and CDR2: KGHSH and LQKENI. This CDR3 contains 12 residues. Trimming left V 4 bases short and J 4 bases short, with 7 bases between. The CDR3 is CASSLPGYGYTF. The CDR3 nucleotides read TGTGCCAGCTCACTCCCCGGCTATGGCTACACCTTC.

The chain recombines TRBV5-4 with TRBJ2-3; D is unclear. CDR3 length equals 14 residues. Germline values: CDR1 SGHNT, CDR2 YYREEE (reference sequence). V was cut by 4 bases and J by 4 bases, with 13 bases left in between. The CDR3 DNA sequence: TGTGCCAGCAGCGGCGCTGGCTCGGCAGATACGCAGTATTTT. Translating gives CASSGAGSADTQYF.

This sequence joins TRBV30 and TRBJ1-6, with a possible D match to TRBD1 (5 bases). V dropped 1 base and J dropped 10 bases, with 17 bases sitting between them. CDR1 is GTSNPN and CDR2 is SVGIG in the germline V gene (reference sequence). The CDR3 covers 15 residues. CDR3 in amino acids: CAWSADRTGGSPLHF. In DNA, the CDR3 is TGTGCCTGGAGTGCGGACCGGACTGGGGGATCACCCCTCCACTTT.

V gene TRBV19 combines with J gene TRBJ2-2; possibly TRBD1 for D (6 bases). The germline V and J ends were trimmed by 4 bases and 6 bases, with 15 bases remaining between them. This CDR3 contains 15 residues. In germline, CDR1 is LNHDA, CDR2 SQIVND (reference sequence). CDR3 in amino acids: CASSTTDSAAGELFF. The CDR3, as DNA: TGTGCCAGTAGTACAACGGACAGTGCTGCCGGGGAGCTGTTTTTT.

V gene TRBV2 combines with J gene TRBJ1-1; D perhaps matches TRBD1 (6 bases). Germline lookup yields CDR1 SNHLY and CDR2 FYNNEI. This CDR3 is built from 12 residues. Trimming shortened V by 4 bases and J by 6 bases, and 9 bases separated the two germline ends. This chain's CDR3 is CASSAGVAEAFF. The CDR3 DNA is TGTGCCAGCAGTGCAGGGGTCGCTGAAGCTTTCTTT. The full variable domain, completed using reference TRBV2 and TRBJ1-1, is EPEVTQTPSHQVTQMGQEVILRCVPISNHLYFYWYRQILGQKVEFLVSFYNNEISEKSEIFDDQFSVERPDGSNFTLKIRSTKLEDSAMYFCASSAGVAEAFFGQGTRLTVV.

This chain joins TRBV6-6 and TRBJ1-4; maybe TRBD1 (5 bases). Germline V lookup: CDR1 MNHNY, CDR2 SVGAGI (reference sequence). The V gene lost 6 bases and the J gene lost 5 bases, with 7 bases spanning the gap. The CDR3 consists of 12 residues. CDR3 protein: CASSRVNEKLFF. The DNA for the CDR3 is TGTGCCAGCAGCAGGGTAAATGAAAAACTGTTTTTT.

This clone was detected only a few times. This chain connects TRBV5-1 to TRBJ2-5; the match to TRBD2 covers 10 bases. Germline trimming cut 6 bases from V and 4 bases from J; bases unmatched to any gene: 12. Germline V gene lookup returns CDR1 SGHRS and CDR2 YFSETQ. CDR3 length: 16 residues. The CDR3 region is CASTRATLAGGETQYF. The CDR3, as DNA: TGCGCCAGCACCCGTGCGACGTTAGCGGGGGGAGAGACCCAGTACTTC.

This clone has a single count. J is TRBJ1-1 and V is TRBV19, with D unresolved. V lost 0 bases to trimming and J lost 4 bases, with 12 bases between them. Germline CDR1 is LNHDA and CDR2 is SQIVND (reference sequence). This CDR3 has 15 residues. The CDR3 region is CASSIDGRKGTEAFF. For the CDR3, the DNA is TGTGCCAGTAGTATAGACGGCAGGAAAGGCACTGAAGCTTTCTTT.

Judged by abundance, this clone is medium-sized. The genes are TRBV10-2 and TRBJ2-5; D gene unclear. Trimming cost V 6 bases and J 1 base, with 15 bases left between them. This CDR3 spans 15 amino acids. In germline, CDR1 is WSHSY, CDR2 SAAADI. In nucleotides, the CDR3 is TGCGCCAGCAGGAAACACAGTTTACGCCAAGAGACCCAGTACTTC. Residues: CASRKHSLRQETQYF.

The rearrangement joins TRBV3-1 (or the pseudogene TRBV3-2) to TRBJ2-5; TRBD1 matches 9 bases. Trimming cost V 5 bases and J 4 bases; bases outside gene matches: 8. The CDR3 contains 15 residues. Germline CDR1 is LGHDT and CDR2 is YNNKEL (reference sequence). CDR3 amino acids: CASSDSGQGGETQYF. CDR3 coding DNA: TGTGCCAGCAGCGACTCGGGACAGGGAGGAGAGACCCAGTACTTC.

The chain joins TRBV7-2 to TRBJ2-2, with D hard to call. The V gene's germline CDR1 is SGHTA and CDR2 FQGNSA. The CDR3 sequence is 16 residues long. V lost 5 bases to trimming and J lost 3 bases, with 16 bases between them. The CDR3 region is CASSRAGVGYTGELFF. The CDR3 region has the DNA TGTGCCAGCAGCCGGGCTGGGGTGGGGTACACCGGGGAGCTGTTTTTT. Complete variable domain (other parts from reference TRBV7-2 and TRBJ2-2): GAGVSQSPSNKVTEKGKDVELRCDPISGHTALYWYRQSLGQGLEFLIYFQGNSAPDKSGLPSDRFSAERTGGSVSTLTIQRTQQEDSAVYLCASSRAGVGYTGELFFGEGSRLTVL.

The CDR3 sequence: CASSLPYRGQGSQHGYTF. CDR3 nucleotides: TGTGCCAGCAGCTTACCCTACCGGGGACAGGGGAGTCAGCATGGCTACACCTTC. The chain couples TRBV7-9 to TRBJ1-2; 10 bases fit TRBD1. The CDR3 covers 18 residues. V was clipped by 2 bases and J by 6 bases; unmatched bases: 15. Germline V lookup: CDR1 SEHNR, CDR2 FQNEAQ (reference sequence).

This clone occurred a few times. V gene TRBV19 combines with J gene TRBJ1-5, with D unresolved. The CDR3 spans 13 residues. Germline-derived CDR1 and CDR2 are LNHDA and SQIVND (reference sequence). The V end was cut by 5 bases, the J end by 3 bases, with 8 bases between. The CDR3 protein is CASSLGFNQPQHF. The CDR3 nucleotides are TGTGCCAGTAGTTTAGGGTTCAATCAGCCCCAGCATTTT.

This clone showed up just a few times. V and J are TRBV5-1 and TRBJ1-4; D not certain. Trimming removed 3 bases from V and 0 bases from J, with 6 bases in between. This CDR3 comprises 14 residues. Per the germline V gene, CDR1 is SGHRS and CDR2 is YFSETQ. The CDR3, as DNA: TGCGCCAGCAGCTCGTTACCAACTAATGAAAAACTGTTTTTT. Protein product: CASSSLPTNEKLFF.

This rearrangement joins TRBV5-1 to TRBJ1-2, with unresolved D. The CDR3 covers 13 residues. Trimming took off 0 bases at V and 2 bases at J, with 5 bases between the two ends. Looked up from germline, CDR1 is SGHRS and CDR2 is YFSETQ. The DNA for the CDR3 is TGCGCCAGCAGCTTGGGGCCCAACTATGGCTACACCTTC. It codes for CASSLGPNYGYTF.

This clone was found a few times. This chain joins TRBV2 and TRBJ1-1, with D possibly TRBD1 on 5 matching bases. The length of the CDR3 is 13 residues. Germline V CDR1 and CDR2: SNHLY, FYNNEI. V lost 0 bases and J lost 7, with 9 bases in between. The CDR3 loop reads CASSEARVGEAFF. CDR3 sequence (DNA): TGTGCCAGCAGTGAAGCCAGGGTGGGTGAAGCTTTCTTT.

CDR3 sequence (DNA): TGCGCCAGCAGCCTGGGGACCTACGGCGGCGGGGAGCTGTTTTTT. Its translation: CASSLGTYGGGELFF. V gene TRBV5-1 combines with J gene TRBJ2-2; either TRBD1 or TRBD2 may supply D (5 bases each). V lost 4 bases to trimming and J lost 7 bases, with 17 bases between them. The CDR3 runs to 15 residues. The germline gives CDR1 SGHRS, CDR2 YFSETQ.

This chain links TRBV6-2 or TRBV6-3 with TRBJ1-6; D ambiguous. The germline V gene has CDR1 MNHEY and CDR2 SVGEGT. The CDR3 is 15 amino acids. Trimming stripped 2 bases from V and 9 bases from J, with 14 bases between. The CDR3 sequence: CASSYPDDRISPLHF. In DNA form, the CDR3 reads TGTGCCAGCAGTTACCCGGACGACCGAATTTCACCCCTCCACTTT.

This chain connects TRBV28 to TRBJ1-3; maybe TRBD1 (5 bases). The V gene's germline CDR1 is MDHEN and CDR2 SYDVKM. CDR3 size: 13 residues. V gave up 5 bases and J gave up 11 bases, with 16 bases separating them. CDR3 protein: CASSGDRRLPIYF. The CDR3 region has the DNA TGTGCCAGCAGTGGGGACCGTCGGCTCCCCATATATTTT.